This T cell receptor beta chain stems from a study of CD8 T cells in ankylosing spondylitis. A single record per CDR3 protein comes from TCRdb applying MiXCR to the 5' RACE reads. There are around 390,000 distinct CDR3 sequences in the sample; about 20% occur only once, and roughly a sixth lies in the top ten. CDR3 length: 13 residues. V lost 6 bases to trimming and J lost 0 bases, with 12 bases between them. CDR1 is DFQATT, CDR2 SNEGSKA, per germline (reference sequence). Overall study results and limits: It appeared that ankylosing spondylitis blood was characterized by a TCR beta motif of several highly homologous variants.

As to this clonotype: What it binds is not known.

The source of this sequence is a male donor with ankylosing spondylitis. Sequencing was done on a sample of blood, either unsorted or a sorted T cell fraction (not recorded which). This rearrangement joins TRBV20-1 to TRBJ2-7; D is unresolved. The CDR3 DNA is TGCAGTGCCAGTTGGGGATTCTCCTACGAGCAGTACTTC. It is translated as CSASWGFSYEQYF.